A single sample gave rise to the 30 T cell receptor beta chains below, sequenced in a study of T-cell reconstitution after alpha-beta-depleted transplantation in children. This sample's TCRbeta library carried unique molecular identifier barcodes. TCRdb re-derived calls from the PCR reads in MiXCR, one entry per CDR3 protein. In the table there are under 50,000 distinct CDR3 sequences, about 9.3% of which are singletons. The sequencing here drew on PBMCs, mostly from graft donor cells, taken 60 days after TCRalphabeta/CD19-depleted stem cell transplant. The receptors here all came from a male patient between 2 and 10 years old who had a stem cell transplant for chronic granulomatous disease, so the T cells may come from the graft donor.

This clonotype was seen ten or more times. V is TRBV7-2 and J is TRBJ2-5; TRBD2 matches at 9 bases. The V segment lost 2 bases and the J segment 7 bases; nucleotides outside the gene matches: 8. Germline V gene lookup returns CDR1 SGHTA and CDR2 FQGNSA. The CDR3 is 15 residues long. CDR3 in DNA: TGTGCCAGCAGCTTACATCCTAGCGGGAAGGTGACCCAGTACTTC. Its translation is CASSLHPSGKVTQYF.

This clonotype was picked up many times. This sequence joins TRBV5-1 and TRBJ2-2; TRBD2 agrees at 8 bases. J was trimmed by 1 base and V by 5 bases; bases with no gene match: 1. Per germline, CDR1 SGHRS and CDR2 YFSETQ. The CDR3 has 14 amino acids. CDR3 region: CASRLAVNTGELFF. The CDR3 DNA is TGCGCCAGCAGACTAGCGGTGAACACCGGGGAGCTGTTTTTT.

The table lists this clonotype with many counts. V is TRBV30 and J is TRBJ2-6; possible D gene TRBD1, 5 bases. There are 17 residues in the CDR3. The germline V and J ends were trimmed by 2 bases and 0 bases, with 14 bases remaining between them. Germline loops: CDR1 GTSNPN, CDR2 SVGIG (reference sequence). The CDR3 DNA follows: TGTGCCTGGAGTCCCGGGCTGGGGCTCTCTGGGGCCAACGTCCTGACTTTC. It yields the protein CAWSPGLGLSGANVLTF.

This clonotype has ten or more counts. This chain uses TRBV12-3 or TRBV12-4 with TRBJ2-7, with TRBD1 matching 9 bases. The trim removed 5 bases at V and 3 bases at J, leaving 8 bases unmatched. This CDR3 has 15 amino acids. The CDR3 loop is CASSRGTGSLYEQYF. In nucleotides, the CDR3 is TGTGCCAGCAGTAGGGGGACAGGGTCCCTCTACGAGCAGTACTTC.

The sample holds many counts of this clonotype. The rearrangement joins TRBV27 to TRBJ2-7; TRBD1 aligns across 9 bases. V lost 5 bases and J lost 3; bases outside the gene matches: 5. Germline V gives CDR1 MNHEY, CDR2 SMNVEV (reference sequence). There are 14 residues in the CDR3. The CDR3 here is CASSHGTGRYEQYF. The CDR3 region has the DNA TGTGCCAGCAGTCACGGGACAGGGCGCTACGAGCAGTACTTC.

This chain links TRBV28 with TRBJ1-6, with D hard to call. Germline-derived CDR1 and CDR2 are MDHEN and SYDVKM. The V end was cut by 4 bases, the J end by 4 bases, with 14 bases between. The CDR3 is 16 residues long. CDR3 nucleotide sequence: TGTGCCAGCAGTTCGGACGCACGCGGTTATAATTCACCCCTCCACTTT. As protein: CASSSDARGYNSPLHF. Filled out from reference TRBV28 and TRBJ1-6, the complete variable domain reads DVKVTQSSRYLVKRTGEKVFLECVQDMDHENMFWYRQDPGLGLRLIYFSYDVKMKEKGDIPEGYSVSREKKERFSLILESASTNQTSMYLCASSSDARGYNSPLHFGNGTRLTVT.

This clonotype was seen ten or more times. The rearrangement joins TRBV6-4 to TRBJ2-3; TRBD1 matches at 7 bases. J gave up 1 base and V 4 bases, and 5 bases lay outside the gene matches. The CDR3 has 15 residues. Looked up from germline, CDR1 is MRHNA and CDR2 is SNTAGT. This chain's CDR3 is CASSAGTDGTDTQYF. The DNA for the CDR3 is TGTGCCAGCAGTGCCGGGACAGACGGCACAGATACGCAGTATTTT.

Worth noting for this clonotype: A much bigger clone sits one base away, suggesting this may be a read error. The J gene is TRBJ2-2, the V gene TRBV6-1; TRBD1 aligns across 7 bases. V lost 5 bases, J lost 0 bases, and 3 bases stayed unmatched. Germline values: CDR1 MNHNS, CDR2 SASEGT. The CDR3 extends over 15 amino acids. Here the CDR3 reads CASSRQGANTGELFF. Here the CDR3 DNA reads TGTGCCAGCAGTCGTCAGGGGGCGAACACCGGGGAGCTGTTTTTT.

This clonotype was seen many times. The CDR3 bases are TGTGCCATTTGGGGAGGGGGCGTCGAGCAGTACTTC. It is translated as CAIWGGGVEQYF. The J gene is TRBJ2-7, the V gene TRBV10-3; the D call may be TRBD1 or TRBD2 (7 bases each). Per the germline V gene, CDR1 is ENHRY and CDR2 is SYGVKD. This CDR3 contains 12 residues. V was pared by 9 bases and J by 6 bases, with 15 bases between.

This clonotype was recorded many times. J is TRBJ2-7 and V is TRBV12-3 or TRBV12-4, with TRBD2 matching over 14 bases. This CDR3 spans 20 amino acids. The V segment lost 6 bases and the J segment 5 bases; nucleotides outside the gene matches: 21. CDR3: CASSSAGLAGGGWKSHEQYF. In nucleotides, the CDR3 is TGTGCCAGCAGCTCCGCAGGACTAGCGGGAGGTGGATGGAAGTCCCACGAGCAGTACTTC.

In this sample, this clonotype turned up a few times. The chain has TRBV18 and TRBJ2-1; 9 bases map to TRBD1. The germline V gene encodes CDR1 KGHSH and CDR2 LQKENI. The CDR3 has 17 residues. V was clipped by 0 bases and J by 8 bases; unmatched bases: 11. The CDR3 nucleotides read TGTGCCAGCTCACCACCGGGGACAGGGATACTTATTTATGAGCAGTTCTTC. It translates to CASSPPGTGILIYEQFF.

This clonotype occurred many times. This chain connects TRBV28 to TRBJ2-7; 7 nucleotides agree with TRBD1. Germline V lookup: CDR1 MDHEN, CDR2 SYDVKM. This CDR3 region has 15 residues. Trimming at V came to 4 bases and at J to 5 bases, leaving 11 bases not matched to a gene. This chain's CDR3 is CASSSRQGRLHEQYF. The CDR3 nucleotides read TGTGCCAGCAGTTCACGACAGGGTAGACTCCACGAGCAGTACTTC. The entire variable domain, with the rest obtained from reference TRBV28 and TRBJ2-7, is as follows: DVKVTQSSRYLVKRTGEKVFLECVQDMDHENMFWYRQDPGLGLRLIYFSYDVKMKEKGDIPEGYSVSREKKERFSLILESASTNQTSMYLCASSSRQGRLHEQYFGPGTRLTVT.

CDR3 amino acids: CASRQGLAGSYEQYF. The CDR3 DNA reads as TGTGCCAGCAGACAAGGACTAGCGGGGTCCTACGAGCAGTACTTC. The J gene is TRBJ2-7, the V gene TRBV2, with 12 bases identical to TRBD2. Germline CDR1 SNHLY, CDR2 FYNNEI. After removal of 6 bases from V and 1 base from J, the junction contained 4 bases not matched to a gene. The CDR3 is 15 residues long.

The genes are TRBV2 and TRBJ1-2; D perhaps matches TRBD1 (6 bases). V lost 6 bases, J lost 3 bases, and 14 bases lay in between. Germline V lookup: CDR1 SNHLY, CDR2 FYNNEI. The CDR3 covers 14 residues. DNA for the CDR3: TGTGCCAGCAGACCTTCGGGGGGCTACTATGGCTACACCTTC. Translated: CASRPSGGYYGYTF.

This clonotype was seen at least ten times. The chain has TRBV10-1 and TRBJ2-7; 9 nucleotides line up with TRBD1. Germline-derived CDR1 and CDR2 are WNHNN and SYGVQD (reference sequence). J lost 0 bases, V lost 2 bases, and 8 bases had no gene match. The CDR3 is made up of 17 amino acids. The chain's CDR3 is CASSETADRGSSYEQYF. For the CDR3, the DNA is TGCGCCAGCAGTGAGACTGCTGACAGGGGGAGCTCCTACGAGCAGTACTTC.

The table lists this clonotype with many counts. The CDR3 bases are TGCGCCAGCAGCCAGCTACAGGGGACGTCTGATGGCTACACCTTC. As protein: CASSQLQGTSDGYTF. The V and J genes are TRBV4-3 and TRBJ1-2, with 7 bases lining up with TRBD1. The CDR3 has 15 residues. V lost 3 bases and J lost 6; bases outside the gene matches: 10. CDR1 is LGHNA and CDR2 is YSLEER in the germline V gene.

In this sample, this clonotype turned up many times. The rearrangement joins TRBV7-2 to TRBJ2-1, with unresolved D. Trimming stripped 2 bases from V and 3 bases from J, with 2 bases between. The CDR3 sequence is 12 residues long. Germline assignment: CDR1 SGHTA and CDR2 FQGNSA. The CDR3 DNA is TGTGCCAGCAGCTTAATCTACAATGAGCAGTTCTTC. It translates to CASSLIYNEQFF. The variable domain in full, completed from reference TRBV7-2 and TRBJ2-1, reads GAGVSQSPSNKVTEKGKDVELRCDPISGHTALYWYRQSLGQGLEFLIYFQGNSAPDKSGLPSDRFSAERTGGSVSTLTIQRTQQEDSAVYLCASSLIYNEQFFGPGTRLTVL.

This clonotype was observed at least ten times. This sequence joins TRBV28 and TRBJ2-1, with D perhaps TRBD1 (5 bases). V lost 6 bases to trimming and J lost 12 bases, with 21 bases between them. The V gene's germline CDR1 is MDHEN and CDR2 SYDVKM. CDR3 length: 14 amino acids. CDR3 DNA sequence: TGTGCCAGCAGCTCACCAGGGATGAGAACAGGGCAGTTCTTC. Amino acid sequence: CASSSPGMRTGQFF.

The sample holds many counts of this clonotype. The genes are TRBV15 and TRBJ1-2; possibly TRBD1 for D (6 bases). CDR1 LNHNV and CDR2 YYDKDF come from the germline V gene (reference sequence). V was pared by 5 bases and J by 0 bases, with 10 bases between. This CDR3 has 14 amino acids. The CDR3 region is CATSQDRSNYGYTF. The CDR3 DNA reads as TGTGCCACCAGCCAGGACAGATCTAACTATGGCTACACCTTC.

The chain recombines TRBV20-1 with TRBJ2-7; D ambiguous. V was pared by 0 bases and J by 6 bases, with 6 bases between. The germline gives CDR1 DFQATT, CDR2 SNEGSKA (reference sequence). The CDR3 contains 11 residues. CDR3 sequence: CSARDRREQYF. CDR3 nucleotides: TGCAGTGCTAGAGATAGGCGCGAGCAGTACTTC.

The V call is TRBV20-1, the J call TRBJ1-5; 7 nucleotides match TRBD1. There are 17 residues in the CDR3. V lost 3 bases and J lost 2; bases outside the gene matches: 13. The germline gives CDR1 DFQATT, CDR2 SNEGSKA (reference sequence). The CDR3 DNA follows: TGCAGTGCTAGGGAGCCCATAGATCAGGGGGGCAATCAGCCCCAGCATTTT. This sequence encodes CSAREPIDQGGNQPQHF.

Many counts were recorded for this clonotype. The V gene is TRBV20-1, the J gene TRBJ2-7, with TRBD2 matching over 8 bases. Per the germline V gene, CDR1 is DFQATT and CDR2 is SNEGSKA (reference sequence). This CDR3 is 15 amino acids long. The ends lost 5 bases at V and 2 bases at J; junction bases unmatched: 11. The CDR3 reads CSAGPAGGRTYEQYF. CDR3 bases: TGCAGTGCTGGCCCCGCGGGAGGACGTACCTACGAGCAGTACTTC.

V usage is TRBV11-2 and J usage is TRBJ2-1; 9 nucleotides line up with TRBD2. Germline trimming cut 5 bases from V and 5 bases from J; bases unmatched to any gene: 10. Germline V gives CDR1 SGHAT, CDR2 FQNNGV. The CDR3 runs 16 residues. CDR3 DNA sequence: TGTGCCAGCAGCCTTGGGGCGGGAGGGCAGGACAATGAGCAGTTCTTC. Protein product: CASSLGAGGQDNEQFF. The whole variable domain, remainder taken from reference TRBV11-2 and TRBJ2-1, is EAGVAQSPRYKIIEKRQSVAFWCNPISGHATLYWYQQILGQGPKLLIQFQNNGVVDDSQLPKDRFSAERLKGVDSTLKIQPAKLEDSAVYLCASSLGAGGQDNEQFFGPGTRLTVL.

This clonotype was seen ten or more times. The chain is built from TRBV12-3 or TRBV12-4 and TRBJ1-1; D is unresolved. This CDR3 region has 14 residues. Trimming took 6 bases from V and 0 from J, leaving 11 bases between them. The CDR3 DNA is TGTGCCAGCAGAGCACAGACTATGAACACTGAAGCTTTCTTT. Encoded protein: CASRAQTMNTEAFF.

Only a few counts were recorded for this clonotype. This sequence joins TRBV5-4 and TRBJ1-6; D gene ambiguous. V was trimmed by 0 bases and J by 4 bases, leaving 2 bases between them. The germline V gene has CDR1 SGHNT and CDR2 YYREEE (reference sequence). This CDR3 region has 13 residues. The CDR3 is CASSLGYNSPLHF. CDR3 nucleotide sequence: TGTGCCAGCAGCTTGGGTTATAATTCACCCCTCCACTTT.

This rearrangement joins TRBV6-4 to TRBJ1-6, with D unresolved. Per the germline V gene, CDR1 is MRHNA and CDR2 is SNTAGT. V lost 0 bases and J lost 7, with 10 bases in between. CDR3 length: 15 residues. The CDR3 bases are TGTGCCAGCAGTGACTCGAAACCTTGCAATTCACCCCTCCACTTT. Its translation: CASSDSKPCNSPLHF.

This clonotype was picked up many times. CDR3 sequence (DNA): TGTGCCAGCAGACGGCTCGACACGAACTACGAGCAGTACTTC. It translates to CASRRLDTNYEQYF. V and J are TRBV6-1 and TRBJ2-7; D gene unclear. The germline V gene encodes CDR1 MNHNS and CDR2 SASEGT. V shed 6 bases and J shed 3 bases, with 15 bases lying between them. The CDR3 has 14 residues.

The table lists this clonotype with many counts. The chain employs TRBV10-1 and TRBJ1-5, with D possibly being TRBD1 (5 bases). Germline V gives CDR1 WNHNN, CDR2 SYGVQD (reference sequence). CDR3 size: 13 residues. With 5 bases removed from V and 7 bases from J, the gap between germline ends came to 12 bases. The CDR3 DNA follows: TGCGCCAGCAGTTCGGGGGTAGAACAGCCCCAGCATTTT. It specifies CASSSGVEQPQHF.

This clonotype came up a few times. The chain employs TRBV27 and TRBJ2-3; the D gene is possibly TRBD2 (6 bases). V was clipped by 8 bases and J by 1 base, with 13 bases between them. The CDR3 extends over 14 amino acids. Germline V gene sequence: CDR1 MNHEY, CDR2 SMNVEV (reference sequence). In nucleotides, the CDR3 is TGTGCCAGCGCCTCGGGAGCCCGCACAGATACGCAGTATTTT. Its translation is CASASGARTDTQYF.

This clonotype occurred many times. The J gene is TRBJ1-1, the V gene TRBV5-1; TRBD1 matches at 7 bases. V lost 2 bases, J lost 4 bases, and 2 bases stayed unmatched. CDR3 size: 13 residues. Germline V CDR1 and CDR2: SGHRS, YFSETQ. CDR3 nucleotides: TGCGCCAGCAGCTTTGAGGGGGCCACTGAAGCTTTCTTT. Protein product: CASSFEGATEAFF.